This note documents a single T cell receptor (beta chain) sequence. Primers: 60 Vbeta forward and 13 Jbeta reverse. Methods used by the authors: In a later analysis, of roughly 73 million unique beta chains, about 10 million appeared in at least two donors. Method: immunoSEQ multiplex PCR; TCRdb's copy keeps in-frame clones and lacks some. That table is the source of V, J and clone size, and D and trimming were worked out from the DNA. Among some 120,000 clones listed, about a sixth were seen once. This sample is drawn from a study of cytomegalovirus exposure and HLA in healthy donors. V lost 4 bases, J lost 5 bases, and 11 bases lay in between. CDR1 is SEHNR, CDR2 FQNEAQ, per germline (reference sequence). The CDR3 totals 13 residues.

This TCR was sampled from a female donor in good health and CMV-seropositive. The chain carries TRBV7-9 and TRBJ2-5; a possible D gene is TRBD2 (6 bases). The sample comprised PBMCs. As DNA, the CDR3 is TGTGCCAGCAGCTCTAGCGCCGGGGAGACCCAGTACTTC. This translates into CASSSSAGETQYF. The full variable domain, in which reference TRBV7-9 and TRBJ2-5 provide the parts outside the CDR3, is DTGVSQNPRHKITKRGQNVTFRCDPISEHNRLYWYRQTLGQGPEFLTYFQNEAQLEKSRLLSDRFSAERPKGSFSTLEIQRTEQGDSAMYLCASSSSAGETQYFGPGTRLLVL.